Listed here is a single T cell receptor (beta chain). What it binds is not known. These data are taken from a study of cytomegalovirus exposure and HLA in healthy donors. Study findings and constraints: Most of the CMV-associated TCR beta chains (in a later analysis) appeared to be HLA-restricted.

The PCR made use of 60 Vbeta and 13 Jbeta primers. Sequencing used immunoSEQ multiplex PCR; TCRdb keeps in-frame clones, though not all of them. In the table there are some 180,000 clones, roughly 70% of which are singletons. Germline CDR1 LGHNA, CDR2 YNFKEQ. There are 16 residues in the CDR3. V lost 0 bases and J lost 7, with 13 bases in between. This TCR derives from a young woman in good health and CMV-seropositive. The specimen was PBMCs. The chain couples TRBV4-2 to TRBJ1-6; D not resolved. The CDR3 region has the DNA TGTGCCAGCAGCCAAGAATCAGGCGATTGGAATTCACCCCTCCACTTT. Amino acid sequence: CASSQESGDWNSPLHF.